This entry features one T cell receptor beta chain sequence. The target antigen is unknown. The junction departs from the called germline gene at one end, perhaps through a read error. The library was built from roughly 400 ng RNA with molecular barcoded adaptors for alpha/delta and beta/gamma chains. TCRdb reprocessed the reads with MiXCR, giving one entry per CDR3 protein. Seen here are tens of thousands of distinct CDR3 sequences, roughly 20% observed once, and the top ten hold 15% to 20%. This sample was included in a study of read filtering for tumor transcriptome and immune sequencing. Findings of the study overall: Approximately 87% of IR-seq clonotypes had a single read, yet these held roughly 3.7% of reads.

Germline V gene sequence: CDR1 KGHSH, CDR2 LQKENI. The CDR3 has 16 residues. The source of this sequence is a donor older than 35 with multiple myeloma. The sequenced material came from a population of CD138-negative cells sorted from bone marrow. This chain joins TRBV18 and TRBJ2-2, with TRBD2 matching over 11 bases. This chain's CDR3 is CASSRLAGQSTGELYF. The CDR3 DNA sequence: TGTGCCAGCTCTCGACTAGCGGGGCAGAGCACCGGGGAGCTGTATTTT.